Listed below are T cell receptor beta chains from one sample, sequenced in a study of T cell responses to AZD1222 COVID-19 vaccine. Assay: immunoSEQ multiplex PCR; the TCRdb copy retains only in-frame clones and omits some. The data contain 150,000 to 200,000 clones, about 92% of them seen just once; the ten biggest clones take up about 4%. Material: peripheral blood, obtained on day 0 of AZD1222 vaccination. Receptors originate from an adult in good health. Each CDR3 is given with its conserved first and last residue. The order of the fields is D gene, J gene, V gene, CDR3 protein. The D gene is left open where the match is weak.

>NA|TRBJ1-6|TRBV27
CASSLYRTASPDSPLHF
>TRBD1|TRBJ1-1|TRBV30
CAWDRDRAMNTEAFF
>NA|TRBJ1-1|TRBV2
CASSPRGGPNTEAFF
>NA|TRBJ1-1|TRBV5-1
CASSLYTDSFSLGTEAFF
>NA|TRBJ1-6|TRBV6-4
CASRVGAYNSPLHF
>NA|TRBJ1-2|TRBV6-5
CASSPGVPRRYTF
>TRBD1|TRBJ1-6|TRBV10-1
CASSESGGSPLHF
>TRBD1|TRBJ1-6|TRBV10-3
CAIRSGTADNSPLHF
>TRBD1|TRBJ1-4|TRBV5-1
CASSLGTGDEKLFF
>NA|TRBJ1-5|TRBV7-9
CASSGPQGNQPQHF
>TRBD1|TRBJ1-4|TRBV13
CASSAWTGEREKLFF
>TRBD1|TRBJ2-6|TRBV3-1/TRBV3-2
CASSQQGAGANVLTF
>NA|TRBJ1-5|TRBV7-9
CASSQQDGEAQHF
>TRBD2|TRBJ2-7|TRBV2
CASSEIIRTSGSRQDEQYF
>NA|TRBJ1-5|TRBV19
CASNQPQGLRGNQPQHF
>NA|TRBJ1-5|TRBV18
CASTDTNSNQPQHF
>NA|TRBJ1-1|TRBV7-9
CASSFLGEPRTEAFF
>NA|TRBJ1-3|TRBV9
CASSVGSAGNTIYF
>TRBD1|TRBJ1-2|TRBV9
CASSVATRDRETPSPKNYGYTF
>NA|TRBJ2-1|TRBV30
CAWSSVGQFF
>NA|TRBJ2-7|TRBV11-3
CASSSGEVSQYEQYF